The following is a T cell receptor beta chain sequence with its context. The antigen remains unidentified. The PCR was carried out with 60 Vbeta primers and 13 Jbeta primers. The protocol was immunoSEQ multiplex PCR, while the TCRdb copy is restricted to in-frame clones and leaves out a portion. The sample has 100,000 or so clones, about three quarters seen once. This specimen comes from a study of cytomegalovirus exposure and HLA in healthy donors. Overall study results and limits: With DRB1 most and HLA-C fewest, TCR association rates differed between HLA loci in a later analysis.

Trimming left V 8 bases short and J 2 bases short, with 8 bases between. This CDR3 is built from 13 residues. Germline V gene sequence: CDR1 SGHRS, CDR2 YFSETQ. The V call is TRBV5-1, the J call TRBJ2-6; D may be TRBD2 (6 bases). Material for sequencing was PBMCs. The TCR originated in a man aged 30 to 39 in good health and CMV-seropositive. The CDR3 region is CASRETGANVLTF. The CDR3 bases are TGCGCCAGTCGGGAGACTGGGGCCAACGTCCTGACTTTC.